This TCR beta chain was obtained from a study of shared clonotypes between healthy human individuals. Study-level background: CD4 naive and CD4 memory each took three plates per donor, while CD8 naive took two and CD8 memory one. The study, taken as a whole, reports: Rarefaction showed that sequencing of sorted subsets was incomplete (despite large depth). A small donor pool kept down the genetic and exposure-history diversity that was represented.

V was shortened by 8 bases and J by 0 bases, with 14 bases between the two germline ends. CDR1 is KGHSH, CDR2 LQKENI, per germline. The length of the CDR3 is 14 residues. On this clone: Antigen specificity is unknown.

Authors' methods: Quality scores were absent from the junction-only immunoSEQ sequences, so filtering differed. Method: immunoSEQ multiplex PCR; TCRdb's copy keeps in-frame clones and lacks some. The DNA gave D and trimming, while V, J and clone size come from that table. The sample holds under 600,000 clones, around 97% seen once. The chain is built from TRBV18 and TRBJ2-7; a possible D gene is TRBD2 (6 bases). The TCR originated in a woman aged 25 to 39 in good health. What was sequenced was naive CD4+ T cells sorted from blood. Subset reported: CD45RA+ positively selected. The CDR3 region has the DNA TGTGCCAGCGGGAGGACTGTCAGCTCCTACGAGCAGTACTTC. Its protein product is CASGRTVSSYEQYF.